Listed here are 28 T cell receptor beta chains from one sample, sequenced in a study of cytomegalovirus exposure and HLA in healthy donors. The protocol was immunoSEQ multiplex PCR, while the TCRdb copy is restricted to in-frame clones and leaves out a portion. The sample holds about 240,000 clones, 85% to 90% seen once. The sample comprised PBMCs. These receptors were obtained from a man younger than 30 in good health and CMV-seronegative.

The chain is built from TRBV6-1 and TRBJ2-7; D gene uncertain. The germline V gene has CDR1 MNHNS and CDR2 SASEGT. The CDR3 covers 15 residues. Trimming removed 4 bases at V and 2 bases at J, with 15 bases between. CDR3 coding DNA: TGTGCCAGCAGTGGTCTTTTACGGGTAACCTACGAGCAGTACTTC. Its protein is CASSGLLRVTYEQYF.

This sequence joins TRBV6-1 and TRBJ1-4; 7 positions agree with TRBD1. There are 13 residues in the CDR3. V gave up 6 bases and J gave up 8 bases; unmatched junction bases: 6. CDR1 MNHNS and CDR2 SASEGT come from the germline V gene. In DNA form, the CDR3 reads TGTGCCAGCAGCGACAGGGCAGGGGAAAAACTGTTTTTT. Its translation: CASSDRAGEKLFF.

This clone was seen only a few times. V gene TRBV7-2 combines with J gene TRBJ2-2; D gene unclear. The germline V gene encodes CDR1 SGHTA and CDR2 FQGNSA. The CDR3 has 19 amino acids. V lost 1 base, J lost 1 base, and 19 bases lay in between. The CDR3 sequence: CASSLEFSLISLNTGELFF. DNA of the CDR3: TGTGCCAGCAGCTTAGAGTTTTCATTGATTAGTTTGAACACCGGGGAGCTGTTTTTT.

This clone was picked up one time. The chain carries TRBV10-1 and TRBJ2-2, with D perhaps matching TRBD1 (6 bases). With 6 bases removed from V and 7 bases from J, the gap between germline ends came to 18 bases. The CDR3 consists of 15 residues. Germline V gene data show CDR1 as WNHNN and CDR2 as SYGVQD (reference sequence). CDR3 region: CASRTRRVQGGELFF. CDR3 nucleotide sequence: TGCGCCAGCAGAACCCGCAGGGTACAGGGCGGGGAGCTGTTTTTT.

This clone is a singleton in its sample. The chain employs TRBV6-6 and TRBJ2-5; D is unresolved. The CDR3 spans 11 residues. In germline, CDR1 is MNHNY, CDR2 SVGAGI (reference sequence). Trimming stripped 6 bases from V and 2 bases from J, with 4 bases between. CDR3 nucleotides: TGTGCCAGCAGCTTGCAAGAGACCCAGTACTTC. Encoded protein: CASSLQETQYF.

The CDR3 loop reads CASSLARVLSYNSPLHF. CDR3 DNA sequence: TGTGCCAGCAGCTTAGCGAGGGTACTCTCCTATAATTCACCCCTCCACTTT. The chain uses TRBV7-2 and TRBJ1-6; no reliable D call. Germline CDR1 and CDR2: SGHTA and FQGNSA. The V end was cut by 0 bases, the J end by 0 bases, with 9 bases between. This CDR3 has 17 residues.

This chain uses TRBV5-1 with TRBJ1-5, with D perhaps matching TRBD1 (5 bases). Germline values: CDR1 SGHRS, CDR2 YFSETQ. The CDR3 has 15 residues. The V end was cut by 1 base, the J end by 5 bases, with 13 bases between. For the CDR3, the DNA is TGCGCCAGCAGCTTGCAGGGCAGAATGGATCAGCCCCAGCATTTT. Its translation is CASSLQGRMDQPQHF.

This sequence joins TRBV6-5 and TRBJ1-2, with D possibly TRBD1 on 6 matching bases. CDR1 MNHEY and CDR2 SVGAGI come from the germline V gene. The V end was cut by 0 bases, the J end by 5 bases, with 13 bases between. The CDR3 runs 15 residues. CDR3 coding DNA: TGTGCCAGCAGTTACTCGACGGGGGGCGGGTATGGCTACACCTTC. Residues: CASSYSTGGGYGYTF.

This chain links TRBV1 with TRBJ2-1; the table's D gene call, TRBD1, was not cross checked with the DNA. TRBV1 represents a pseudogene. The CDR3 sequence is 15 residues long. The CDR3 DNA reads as TGCACCAGCAGCCACGCCCGACAGGGGACGAATGAGCAGTTCTTC. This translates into CTSSHARQGTNEQFF.

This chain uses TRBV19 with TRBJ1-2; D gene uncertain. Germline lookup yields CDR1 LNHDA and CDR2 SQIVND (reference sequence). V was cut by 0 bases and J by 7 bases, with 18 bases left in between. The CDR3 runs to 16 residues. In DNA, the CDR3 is TGTGCCAGTAGTATAGATCGAGTAGCCGGGCGGGGTGGCTACACCTTC. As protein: CASSIDRVAGRGGYTF.

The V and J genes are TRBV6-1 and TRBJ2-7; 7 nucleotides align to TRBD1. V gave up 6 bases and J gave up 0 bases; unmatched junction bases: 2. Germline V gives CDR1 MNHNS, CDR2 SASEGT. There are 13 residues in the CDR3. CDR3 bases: TGTGCCAGCAGATGGGACAGCTCCTACGAGCAGTACTTC. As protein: CASRWDSSYEQYF.

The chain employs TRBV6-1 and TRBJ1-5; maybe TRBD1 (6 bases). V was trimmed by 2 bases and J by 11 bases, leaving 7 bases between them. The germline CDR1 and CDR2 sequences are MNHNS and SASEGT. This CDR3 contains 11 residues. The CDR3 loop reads CASSEQGTQHF. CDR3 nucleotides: TGTGCCAGCAGTGAACAGGGGACCCAGCATTTT.

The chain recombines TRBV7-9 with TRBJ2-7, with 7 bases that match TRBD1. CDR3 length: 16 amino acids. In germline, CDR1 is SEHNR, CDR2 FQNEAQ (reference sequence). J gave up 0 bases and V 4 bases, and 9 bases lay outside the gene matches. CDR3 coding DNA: TGTGCCAGCAGCTATAGTACGGGGACAGCCTCCTACGAGCAGTACTTC. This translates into CASSYSTGTASYEQYF.

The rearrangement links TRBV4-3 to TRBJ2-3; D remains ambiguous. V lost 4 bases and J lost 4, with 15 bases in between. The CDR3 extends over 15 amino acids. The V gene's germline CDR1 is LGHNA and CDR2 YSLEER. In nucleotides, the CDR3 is TGCGCCAGCAGCCCCCAGCAGGCTGGCCCAGATACGCAGTATTTT. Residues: CASSPQQAGPDTQYF.

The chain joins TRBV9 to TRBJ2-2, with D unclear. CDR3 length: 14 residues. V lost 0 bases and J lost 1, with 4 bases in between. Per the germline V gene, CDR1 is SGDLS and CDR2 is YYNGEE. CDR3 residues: CASSVVGNTGELFF. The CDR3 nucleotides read TGTGCCAGCAGCGTAGTCGGGAACACCGGGGAGCTGTTTTTT.

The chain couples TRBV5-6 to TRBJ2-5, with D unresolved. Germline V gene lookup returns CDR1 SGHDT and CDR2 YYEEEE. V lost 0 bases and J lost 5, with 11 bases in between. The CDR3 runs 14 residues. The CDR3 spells CASSLVEFRETQYF. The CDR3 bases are TGTGCCAGCAGCTTGGTAGAGTTCAGGGAGACCCAGTACTTC. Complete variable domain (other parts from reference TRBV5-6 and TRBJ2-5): DAGVTQSPTHLIKTRGQQVTLRCSPKSGHDTVSWYQQALGQGPQFIFQYYEEEERQRGNFPDRFSGHQFPNYSSELNVNALLLGDSALYLCASSLVEFRETQYFGPGTRLLVL.

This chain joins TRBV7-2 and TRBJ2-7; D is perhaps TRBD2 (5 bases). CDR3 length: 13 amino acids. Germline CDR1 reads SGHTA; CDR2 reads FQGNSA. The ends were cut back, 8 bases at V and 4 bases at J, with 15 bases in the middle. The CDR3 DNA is TGTGCCAGCGCGCCGGGAAGAGGGTACGAGCAGTACTTC. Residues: CASAPGRGYEQYF.

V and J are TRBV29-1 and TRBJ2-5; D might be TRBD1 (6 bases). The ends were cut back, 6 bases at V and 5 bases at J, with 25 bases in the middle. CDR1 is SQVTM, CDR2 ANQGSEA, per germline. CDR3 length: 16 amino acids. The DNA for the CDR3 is TGCAGCGTGACAAGGGACACTCAATTCCCGTTTGAGACCCAGTACTTC. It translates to CSVTRDTQFPFETQYF.

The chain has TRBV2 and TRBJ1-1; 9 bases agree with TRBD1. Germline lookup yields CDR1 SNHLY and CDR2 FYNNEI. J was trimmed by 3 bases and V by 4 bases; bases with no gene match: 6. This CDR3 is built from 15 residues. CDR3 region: CASSGRDRVYTEAFF. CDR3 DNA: TGTGCCAGCAGTGGACGGGACAGGGTATACACTGAAGCTTTCTTT.

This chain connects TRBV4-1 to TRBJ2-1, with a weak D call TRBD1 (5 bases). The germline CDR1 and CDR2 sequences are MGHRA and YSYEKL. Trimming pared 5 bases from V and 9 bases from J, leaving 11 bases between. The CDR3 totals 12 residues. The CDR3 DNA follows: TGCGCCAGCAGCTCTGCAGGGATTGAGCAGTTCTTC. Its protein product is CASSSAGIEQFF.

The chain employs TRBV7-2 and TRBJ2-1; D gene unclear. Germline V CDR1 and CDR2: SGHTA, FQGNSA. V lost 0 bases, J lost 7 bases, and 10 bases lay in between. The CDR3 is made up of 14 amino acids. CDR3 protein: CASSLAGPVNEQFF. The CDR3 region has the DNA TGTGCCAGCAGCTTAGCGGGCCCTGTGAATGAGCAGTTCTTC.

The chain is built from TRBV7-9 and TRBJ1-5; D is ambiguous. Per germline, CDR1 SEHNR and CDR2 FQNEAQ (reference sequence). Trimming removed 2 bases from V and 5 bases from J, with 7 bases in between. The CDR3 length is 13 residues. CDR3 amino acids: CASSLRVDQPQHF. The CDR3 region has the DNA TGTGCCAGCAGCTTACGAGTTGATCAGCCCCAGCATTTT.

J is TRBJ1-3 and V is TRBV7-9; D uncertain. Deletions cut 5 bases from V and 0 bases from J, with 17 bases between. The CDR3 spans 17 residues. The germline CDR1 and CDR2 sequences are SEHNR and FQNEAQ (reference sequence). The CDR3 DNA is TGTGCCAGCAGCCCCCGACGAAGCCCAGGCTCTGGAAACACCATATATTTT. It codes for CASSPRRSPGSGNTIYF.

CDR3 sequence: CAWSDPGHHLETQYF. Here the CDR3 DNA reads TGTGCCTGGAGTGACCCGGGACACCATTTGGAGACCCAGTACTTC. The chain is built from TRBV30 and TRBJ2-5, with D possibly TRBD1 on 6 matching bases. From germline, CDR1 is GTSNPN and CDR2 SVGIG (reference sequence). This CDR3 spans 15 amino acids. V dropped 1 base and J dropped 5 bases, with 17 bases sitting between them.

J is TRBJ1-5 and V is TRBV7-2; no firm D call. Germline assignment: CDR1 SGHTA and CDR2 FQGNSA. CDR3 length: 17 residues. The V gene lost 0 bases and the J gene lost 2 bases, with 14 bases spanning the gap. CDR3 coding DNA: TGTGCCAGCAGCTTAGCCTGGTATGAAAAGCGCAATCAGCCCCAGCATTTT. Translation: CASSLAWYEKRNQPQHF.

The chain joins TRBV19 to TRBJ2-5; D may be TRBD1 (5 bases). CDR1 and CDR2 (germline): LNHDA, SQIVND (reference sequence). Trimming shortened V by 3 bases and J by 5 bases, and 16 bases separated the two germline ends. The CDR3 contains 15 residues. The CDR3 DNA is TGTGCCAGTAGTATTGGTGGGGCGAAGGTGGAGACCCAGTACTTC. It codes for CASSIGGAKVETQYF. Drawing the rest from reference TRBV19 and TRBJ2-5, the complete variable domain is DGGITQSPKYLFRKEGQNVTLSCEQNLNHDAMYWYRQDPGQGLRLIYYSQIVNDFQKGDIAEGYSVSREKKESFPLTVTSAQKNPTAFYLCASSIGGAKVETQYFGPGTRLLVL.

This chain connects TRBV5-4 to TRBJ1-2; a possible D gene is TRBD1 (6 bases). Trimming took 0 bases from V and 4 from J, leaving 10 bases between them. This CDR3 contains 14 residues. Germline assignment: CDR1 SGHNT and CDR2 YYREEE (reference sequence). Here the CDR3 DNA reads TGTGCCAGCAGCTTGGCCGGACAGATCTATGGCTACACCTTC. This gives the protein CASSLAGQIYGYTF.

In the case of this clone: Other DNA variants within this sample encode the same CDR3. CDR3 sequence (DNA): TGCGCCAGCAGCAGGGGGACTAGCGAATCCTACGAGCAGTACTTC. This codes for CASSRGTSESYEQYF. V usage is TRBV5-1 and J usage is TRBJ2-7; TRBD2 matches 10 bases. From germline, CDR1 is SGHRS and CDR2 YFSETQ. Germline trimming cut 4 bases from V and 1 base from J; bases unmatched to any gene: 5. CDR3 length: 15 residues. Full variable domain (rest looked up from reference TRBV5-1 and TRBJ2-7): KAGVTQTPRYLIKTRGQQVTLSCSPISGHRSVSWYQQTPGQGLQFLFEYFSETQRNKGNFPGRFSGRQFSNSRSEMNVSTLELGDSALYLCASSRGTSESYEQYFGPGTRLTVT.